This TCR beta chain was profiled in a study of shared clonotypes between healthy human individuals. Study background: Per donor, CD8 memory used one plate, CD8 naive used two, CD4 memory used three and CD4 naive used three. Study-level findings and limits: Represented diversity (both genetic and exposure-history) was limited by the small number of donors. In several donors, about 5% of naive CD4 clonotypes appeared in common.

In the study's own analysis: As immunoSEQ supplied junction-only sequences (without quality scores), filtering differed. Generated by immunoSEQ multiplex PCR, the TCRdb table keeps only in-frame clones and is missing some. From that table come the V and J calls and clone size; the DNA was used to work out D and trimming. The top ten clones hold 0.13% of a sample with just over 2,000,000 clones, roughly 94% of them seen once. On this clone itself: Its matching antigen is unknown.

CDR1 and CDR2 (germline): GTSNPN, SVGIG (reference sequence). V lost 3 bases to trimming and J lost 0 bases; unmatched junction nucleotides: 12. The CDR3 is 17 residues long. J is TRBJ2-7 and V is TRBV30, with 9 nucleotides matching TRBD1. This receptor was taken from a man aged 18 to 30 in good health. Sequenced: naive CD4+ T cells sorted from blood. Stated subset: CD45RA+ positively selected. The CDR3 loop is CAWRAGTGLSSSYEQYF. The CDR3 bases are TGTGCCTGGAGGGCCGGGACAGGGTTGTCGAGCTCCTACGAGCAGTACTTC.